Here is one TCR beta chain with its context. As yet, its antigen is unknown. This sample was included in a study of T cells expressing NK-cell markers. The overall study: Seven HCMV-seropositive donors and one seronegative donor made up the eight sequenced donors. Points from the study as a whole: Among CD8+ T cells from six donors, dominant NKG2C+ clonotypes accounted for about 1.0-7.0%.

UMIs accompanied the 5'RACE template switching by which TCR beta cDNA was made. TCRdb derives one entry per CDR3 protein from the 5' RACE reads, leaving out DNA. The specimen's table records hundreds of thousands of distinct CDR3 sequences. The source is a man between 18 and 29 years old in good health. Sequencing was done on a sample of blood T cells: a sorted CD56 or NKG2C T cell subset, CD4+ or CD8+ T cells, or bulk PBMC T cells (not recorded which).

The CDR3 protein is CASSQWARGETQYF. V gene TRBV27 combines with J gene TRBJ2-5. CDR1 MNHEY and CDR2 SMNVEV come from the germline V gene (reference sequence). The CDR3 totals 14 residues.